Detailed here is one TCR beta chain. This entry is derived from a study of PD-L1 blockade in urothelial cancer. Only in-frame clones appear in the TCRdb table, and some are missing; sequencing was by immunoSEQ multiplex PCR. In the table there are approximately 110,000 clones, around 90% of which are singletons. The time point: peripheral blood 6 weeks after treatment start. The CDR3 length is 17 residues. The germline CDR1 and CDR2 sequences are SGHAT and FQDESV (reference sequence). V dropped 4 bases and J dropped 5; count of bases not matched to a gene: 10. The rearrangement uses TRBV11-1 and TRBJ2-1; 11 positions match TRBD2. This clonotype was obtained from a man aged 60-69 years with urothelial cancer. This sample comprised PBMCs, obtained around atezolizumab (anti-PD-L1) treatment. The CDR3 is CASSSEASGGLNNEQFF. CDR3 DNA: TGTGCCAGCAGCTCAGAGGCTAGCGGGGGGCTAAACAATGAGCAGTTCTTC.